The 13 T cell receptor beta chains given below trace back to one sample, sequenced in a study of neurological immune-mediated disorders. TCRdb processed the 5' RACE reads anew with MiXCR; each CDR3 protein has one entry. The sample yields approximately 40,000 distinct CDR3 sequences, approximately 10% seen once. Source material: PBMCs. The receptors were sampled from a woman in her twenties or thirties with HTLV-1-associated myelopathy (HAM/TSP).

This clonotype was observed at least ten times. This chain connects TRBV14 to TRBJ1-2; no clear D gene. The CDR3 consists of 13 residues. With 5 bases removed from V and 4 bases from J, the gap between germline ends came to 11 bases. Germline CDR1 reads SGHDN; CDR2 reads FVKESK. The CDR3 loop reads CASSANSIYGYTF. DNA for the CDR3: TGTGCCAGCAGCGCTAACAGTATCTATGGCTACACCTTC.

This clonotype was observed at least ten times. The V and J genes are TRBV20-1 and TRBJ1-2; no reliable D call. This CDR3 contains 12 residues. Germline values: CDR1 DFQATT, CDR2 SNEGSKA (reference sequence). V dropped 7 bases and J dropped 4 bases, with 13 bases sitting between them. CDR3 sequence (DNA): TGCAGTGTCCCGGACGGGCGCTATGGCTACACCTTC. It yields the protein CSVPDGRYGYTF.

This clonotype was counted many times. The chain combines TRBV29-1 with TRBJ1-1, with TRBD1 as a possible D gene (5 bases). Germline-derived CDR1 and CDR2 are SQVTM and ANQGSEA. Trimming took 1 base from V and 2 from J, leaving 20 bases between them. The CDR3 covers 17 residues. The CDR3 sequence is CSVEVFAWDEQNTEAFF. CDR3 DNA sequence: TGCAGCGTTGAAGTTTTTGCGTGGGACGAACAAAACACTGAAGCTTTCTTT.

Ten or more counts support this clonotype. The J gene is TRBJ1-2, the V gene TRBV20-1; TRBD1 might be the D (5 bases). Germline-derived CDR1 and CDR2 are DFQATT and SNEGSKA (reference sequence). V was shortened by 5 bases and J by 4 bases, with 8 bases between the two germline ends. There are 11 residues in the CDR3. CDR3 in DNA: TGCAGTGCTGCGGGACTCTATGGCTACACCTTC. This encodes CSAAGLYGYTF.

This clonotype was detected many times. The V gene is TRBV5-1, the J gene TRBJ2-2; D is perhaps TRBD1 (6 bases). The CDR3 extends over 14 amino acids. From germline, CDR1 is SGHRS and CDR2 YFSETQ. The ends were cut back, 0 bases at V and 6 bases at J, with 9 bases in the middle. The CDR3 here is CASSLVKGAGELFF. CDR3 in DNA: TGCGCCAGCAGCTTGGTGAAGGGGGCCGGGGAGCTGTTTTTT.

This clonotype was counted ten times or more. The genes are TRBV20-1 and TRBJ1-5, with 8 positions matching TRBD1. The CDR3 is made up of 14 amino acids. Germline CDR1 is DFQATT and CDR2 is SNEGSKA (reference sequence). The V gene end was trimmed by 1 base and the J gene end by 4 bases; junction bases not matched to a gene: 3. In DNA, the CDR3 is TGCAGTGCTAGAGGGACAGGGAGGAATCAGCCCCAGCATTTT. Protein sequence: CSARGTGRNQPQHF.

The table lists this clonotype with many counts. The V call is TRBV7-9, the J call TRBJ2-6, with D perhaps TRBD1 or TRBD2 (5 bases each). The V end lost 2 bases, the J end lost 3 bases, and 14 bases lay between the germline ends. Germline V gene sequence: CDR1 SEHNR, CDR2 FQNEAQ (reference sequence). The CDR3 runs to 17 residues. The CDR3 nucleotides read TGTGCCAGCAGCTTATCGCCCGGGACCCTTGGGGCCAACGTCCTGACTTTC. Encoded protein: CASSLSPGTLGANVLTF.

This clonotype was seen at least ten times. The rearrangement joins TRBV12-3 or TRBV12-4 to TRBJ2-2; D is ambiguous. V was pared by 3 bases and J by 2 bases, with 7 bases between. The CDR3 consists of 14 residues. This CDR3 is CASSLGSNTGELFF. For the CDR3, the DNA is TGTGCCAGCAGTTTGGGGTCTAACACCGGGGAGCTGTTTTTT.

This clonotype was seen repeatedly, ten times or more. V usage is TRBV20-1 and J usage is TRBJ1-6, with D tentatively TRBD1 (5 bases). The germline gives CDR1 DFQATT, CDR2 SNEGSKA (reference sequence). V lost 4 bases and J 0 bases, leaving 10 bases between the germline ends. CDR3 length equals 15 residues. The CDR3 DNA reads as TGCAGTGCTAAGGAGGGGAGCTCCTATAATTCACCCCTCCACTTT. Protein: CSAKEGSSYNSPLHF.

This clonotype was detected ten times or more. This chain joins TRBV20-1 and TRBJ2-6, with D hard to call. The ends were cut back, 4 bases at V and 0 bases at J, with 10 bases in the middle. Germline CDR1 DFQATT, CDR2 SNEGSKA (reference sequence). This CDR3 is built from 15 residues. DNA for the CDR3: TGCAGTGCTAAAAAAGACATCTCTGGGGCCAACGTCCTGACTTTC. It specifies CSAKKDISGANVLTF.

This clonotype was observed at least ten times. The genes are TRBV20-1 and TRBJ1-1, with 7 positions matching TRBD1. This CDR3 contains 14 residues. Germline values: CDR1 DFQATT, CDR2 SNEGSKA (reference sequence). Losses at the gene ends were 4 bases for V and 4 bases for J; bases not matched to a gene: 9. The CDR3: CSAKEGGAVTEAFF. CDR3 DNA: TGCAGTGCTAAAGAAGGGGGCGCGGTCACTGAAGCTTTCTTT.

This clonotype occurred many times. This chain uses TRBV10-3 with TRBJ1-2; 9 positions match TRBD1. CDR3 length: 15 amino acids. The germline gives CDR1 ENHRY, CDR2 SYGVKD. J gave up 7 bases and V 0 bases, and 6 bases lay outside the gene matches. The DNA of the CDR3 is TGTGCCATCAGTGAGTCGAGGGGACAGGGTGCTGGCTACACCTTC. This encodes CAISESRGQGAGYTF.

The table lists this clonotype with many counts. The chain is built from TRBV12-3 or TRBV12-4 and TRBJ2-6, with D uncertain. The CDR3 sequence is 15 residues long. With 2 bases removed from V and 0 bases from J, the gap between germline ends came to 5 bases. The CDR3 loop reads CASSLQHSGANVLTF. Written as DNA, the CDR3 is TGTGCCAGCAGTTTACAGCACTCTGGGGCCAACGTCCTGACTTTC.